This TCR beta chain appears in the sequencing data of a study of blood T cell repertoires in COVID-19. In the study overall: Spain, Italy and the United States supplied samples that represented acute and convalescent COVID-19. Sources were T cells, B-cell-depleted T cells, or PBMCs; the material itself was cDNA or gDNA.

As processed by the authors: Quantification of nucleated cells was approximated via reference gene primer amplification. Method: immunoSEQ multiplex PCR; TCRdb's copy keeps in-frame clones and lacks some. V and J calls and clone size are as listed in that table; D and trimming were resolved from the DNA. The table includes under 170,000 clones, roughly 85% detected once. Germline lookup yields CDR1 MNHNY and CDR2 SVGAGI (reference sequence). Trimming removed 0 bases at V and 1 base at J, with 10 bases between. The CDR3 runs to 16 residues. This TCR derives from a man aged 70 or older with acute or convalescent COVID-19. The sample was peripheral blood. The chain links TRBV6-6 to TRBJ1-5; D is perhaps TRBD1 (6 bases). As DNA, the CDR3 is TGTGCCAGCAGTTACTCGATCGGACAGAGCAATCAGCCCCAGCATTTT. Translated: CASSYSIGQSNQPQHF.